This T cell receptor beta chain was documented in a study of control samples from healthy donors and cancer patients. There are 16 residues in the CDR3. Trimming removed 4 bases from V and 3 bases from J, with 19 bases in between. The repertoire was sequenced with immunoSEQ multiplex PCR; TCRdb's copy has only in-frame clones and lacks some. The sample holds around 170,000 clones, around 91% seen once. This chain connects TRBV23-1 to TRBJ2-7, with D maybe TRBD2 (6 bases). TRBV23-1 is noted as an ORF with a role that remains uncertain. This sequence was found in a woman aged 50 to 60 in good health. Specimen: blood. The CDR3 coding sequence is TGCGCCAGCAGTCCGGGTGGGACGGGAGTAATCTACGAGCAGTACTTC. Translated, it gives CASSPGGTGVIYEQYF.